The next 8 T cell receptor beta chains were all read from a single sample in a study of response to subunit inactivated influenza vaccine. One entry per CDR3 protein, called by TCRdb with MiXCR from the RT-PCR reads. The data show some 850,000 distinct CDR3 sequences, about 18% seen once. Sequenced material: PBMCs from blood, taken approximately 5 days after vaccination. Receptor source: a man in his fifties or sixties who received an inactivated influenza vaccine.

This clonotype was counted only a few times. V and J are TRBV5-1 and TRBJ2-7, with TRBD2 identical over 10 bases. With V trimmed by 3 bases and J by 4 bases, 4 bases remained unmatched. The CDR3 has 14 amino acids. CDR1 is SGHRS, CDR2 YFSETQ, per germline. CDR3 bases: TGCGCCAGCAGCTGGAGCGGGGGGGATTACGAGCAGTACTTC. It translates to CASSWSGGDYEQYF.

The table lists this clonotype with a few counts. This chain links TRBV7-2 with TRBJ2-5; D gene unclear. CDR1 and CDR2 (germline): SGHTA, FQGNSA. Trimming left V 1 base short and J 1 base short, with 10 bases between. There are 15 residues in the CDR3. This chain's CDR3 is CASSLGPAPQETQYF. DNA for the CDR3: TGTGCCAGCAGCTTAGGGCCAGCCCCCCAAGAGACCCAGTACTTC.

The J gene is TRBJ2-3, the V gene TRBV15; D gene ambiguous. The germline V gene has CDR1 LNHNV and CDR2 YYDKDF (reference sequence). The V end was cut by 5 bases, the J end by 5 bases, with 8 bases between. The CDR3 has 12 residues. The CDR3 protein is CATSLDLDTQYF. The DNA for the CDR3 is TGTGCCACCAGCTTAGACCTAGATACGCAGTATTTT.

The chain is built from TRBV20-1 and TRBJ2-1, with TRBD2 matching over 7 bases. V lost 3 bases and J lost 2; bases outside the gene matches: 10. The CDR3 is made up of 16 amino acids. Germline V gene data show CDR1 as DFQATT and CDR2 as SNEGSKA (reference sequence). CDR3 region: CSASGQTSVTYNEQFF. DNA for the CDR3: TGCAGTGCTAGTGGCCAAACTAGCGTCACCTACAATGAGCAGTTCTTC.

The chain joins TRBV20-1 to TRBJ1-1, with 9 bases aligning to TRBD1. Germline loops: CDR1 DFQATT, CDR2 SNEGSKA (reference sequence). The CDR3 contains 14 residues. With V trimmed by 6 bases and J by 4 bases, 9 bases remained unmatched. The CDR3 region is CSAGVGTGSTEAFF. Here the CDR3 DNA reads TGCAGTGCCGGAGTTGGGACAGGGAGCACTGAAGCTTTCTTT.

The chain uses TRBV4-2 and TRBJ2-7; TRBD2 is a possible D gene (7 bases). V was pared by 0 bases and J by 3 bases, with 12 bases between. This CDR3 comprises 15 residues. Germline loops: CDR1 LGHNA, CDR2 YNFKEQ. CDR3: CASSQESGTFYEQYF. The CDR3 nucleotides read TGTGCCAGCAGCCAAGAGAGCGGGACATTCTACGAGCAGTACTTC.

With regard to this clonotype: This may arise from a read error, as a much more abundant clone is one base away. Because it lacks the conserved phenylalanine or tryptophan at the end, this CDR3 is likely a read error. This sequence joins TRBV6-1 and TRBJ2-3; 7 bases agree with TRBD2. Trimming removed 6 bases from V and 8 bases from J; junction bases left unmatched: 8. CDR1 MNHNS and CDR2 SASEGT come from the germline V gene. The CDR3 sequence is 13 residues long. CDR3 nucleotide sequence: TGTGCCAGCAGGCCACGGACTAGTGCTACGCAGTATTTG. This translates into CASRPRTSATQYL.

The CDR3 sequence: CASSLSGPPTGEQFF. Here the CDR3 DNA reads TGTGCCAGCAGTCTTAGCGGGCCCCCAACAGGCGAGCAGTTCTTC. The chain links TRBV12-3 or TRBV12-4 to TRBJ2-1; TRBD2 agrees at 7 bases. The CDR3 consists of 15 residues. V shed 5 bases, J shed 10 bases, and the junction held 14 bases outside the gene matches.